There are a few counts of the clone carrying this TCR beta chain. The sample comes from a study of CD8+CD57+ T cells in acquired aplastic anemia. TCR beta VDJ and CDR3 profiles were obtained from a genomic DNA template. One entry per CDR3 protein results from TCRdb running MiXCR on the reads. Here the sample spans 110,000 or so distinct CDR3 sequences, 45% to 60% being singletons. The authors sequenced patients whose flow cytometry had shown CD8+CD57+ cell expansion. V was clipped by 3 bases and J by 2 bases, with 8 bases between them. Germline V gene data show CDR1 as SGHRS and CDR2 as YFSETQ. This CDR3 contains 14 residues.

The specimen was sorted CD4+, CD8+, or CD8+CD57+ T cells (not recorded which) from PBMCs. This clonotype was obtained from a human donor with aplastic anemia. V usage is TRBV5-1 and J usage is TRBJ1-4, with D perhaps matching TRBD1 (5 bases). CDR3 loop: CASSSRETNEKLFF. In DNA, the CDR3 is TGCGCCAGCAGCTCCAGGGAGACTAATGAAAAACTGTTTTTT. Complete variable domain (other parts from reference TRBV5-1 and TRBJ1-4): KAGVTQTPRYLIKTRGQQVTLSCSPISGHRSVSWYQQTPGQGLQFLFEYFSETQRNKGNFPGRFSGRQFSNSRSEMNVSTLELGDSALYLCASSSRETNEKLFFGSGTQLSVL.